This passage covers 15 T cell receptor beta chains from one sample sequenced in a study of persistence of HIV-infected CD4 T cells. The stimulus was lysate of CMV-infected fibroblasts, around 10 ug/mL. Sorted nonresponding memory CD4+ T cells were CD40L-negative, CD69-negative, CD45RO-high. The libraries were made with immunoSEQ version 4 in survey mode. The repertoire was sequenced with immunoSEQ multiplex PCR; TCRdb's copy has only in-frame clones and lacks some. The sample includes some 31,000 clones, 82% seen only once; the top ten take more than 0.85%. These receptors are not linked to any known antigen. Sequencing used CD4+ T cells sorted from PBMCs after approximately 19-hour stimulation, obtained from a patient who received antiretroviral therapy. The origin of the receptors is an adult man with HIV who was CMV-seropositive.

The CDR3 DNA is TGTGCCAGCAGTACCAGGATGCCAACTAATGAAAAACTGTTTTTT. This encodes CASSTRMPTNEKLFF. The V call is TRBV2, the J call TRBJ1-4; no clear D. Trimming stripped 5 bases from V and 0 bases from J, with 10 bases between. The V gene's germline CDR1 is SNHLY and CDR2 FYNNEI. The CDR3 totals 15 residues.

The chain joins TRBV12-3 or TRBV12-4 to TRBJ2-2; D is undetermined. This CDR3 comprises 13 residues. Trimming took off 3 bases at V and 0 bases at J, with 2 bases between the two ends. The DNA for the CDR3 is TGTGCCAGCAGTTTCTCGAACACCGGGGAGCTGTTTTTT. Encoded protein: CASSFSNTGELFF.

V gene TRBV27 combines with J gene TRBJ2-2; the match to TRBD1 covers 8 bases. CDR1 is MNHEY, CDR2 SMNVEV, per germline (reference sequence). V shed 5 bases, J shed 0 bases, and the junction held 5 bases outside the gene matches. There are 16 residues in the CDR3. CDR3 sequence: CASSPDRASNTGELFF. DNA of the CDR3: TGTGCCAGCAGTCCGGACAGGGCCTCGAACACCGGGGAGCTGTTTTTT.

The chain carries TRBV19 and TRBJ1-2; D not resolved. The CDR3 length is 14 residues. The V and J ends lost 3 bases and 1 base respectively, with 9 bases between them. Germline CDR1 reads LNHDA; CDR2 reads SQIVND (reference sequence). The CDR3 spells CASSIVGFNYGYTF. CDR3 DNA: TGTGCCAGTAGTATCGTGGGATTTAACTATGGCTACACCTTC.

There are a few counts of this clone. The chain is built from TRBV14 and TRBJ1-6; D might be TRBD1 (5 bases). The ends were cut back, 1 base at V and 4 bases at J, with 11 bases in the middle. The CDR3 contains 16 residues. The V gene's germline CDR1 is SGHDN and CDR2 FVKESK. The CDR3 loop is CASSQAGAVYNSPLHF. In DNA, the CDR3 is TGTGCCAGCAGCCAAGCTGGGGCGGTTTATAATTCACCCCTCCACTTT.

The chain combines TRBV6-1 with TRBJ1-4; 7 positions agree with TRBD1. In germline, CDR1 is MNHNS, CDR2 SASEGT. V trimming: 0 bases; J trimming: 13 bases; junction bases outside the gene matches: 17. The length of the CDR3 is 17 residues. The CDR3, as DNA: TGTGCCAGCAGTGAAGCGTTTAGGACAGGCTACGCGAGGGGACTGTTTTTT. As protein: CASSEAFRTGYARGLFF.

The rearrangement joins TRBV4-1 to TRBJ2-3; TRBD1 might be the D (6 bases). This CDR3 comprises 17 residues. CDR1 MGHRA and CDR2 YSYEKL come from the germline V gene. Trimming removed 3 bases at V and 1 base at J, with 17 bases between. The CDR3 loop is CASSHSLPGQRTDTQYF. The CDR3 coding sequence is TGCGCCAGCAGCCATTCCCTACCCGGACAGCGCACAGATACGCAGTATTTT.

The rearrangement joins TRBV6-6 to TRBJ1-1, with D unclear. CDR1 is MNHNY, CDR2 SVGAGI, per germline (reference sequence). The CDR3 has 13 residues. Trimming took off 0 bases at V and 5 bases at J, with 7 bases between the two ends. The CDR3, as DNA: TGTGCCAGCAGTTACTCGGCTCCAACTGAAGCTTTCTTT. It encodes CASSYSAPTEAFF.

V usage is TRBV6-6 and J usage is TRBJ1-1, with 7 bases aligning to TRBD1. This CDR3 region has 15 residues. Unmatched junction bases numbered 8, after V lost 5 bases and J lost 2 bases. Germline lookup yields CDR1 MNHNY and CDR2 SVGAGI (reference sequence). The CDR3 DNA sequence: TGTGCCAGCAGTCCTACAGGGGCTCGAAACACTGAAGCTTTCTTT. It codes for CASSPTGARNTEAFF.

The chain is built from TRBV5-6 and TRBJ1-6; D unresolved. The CDR3 consists of 12 residues. The germline V and J ends were trimmed by 4 bases and 9 bases, with 8 bases remaining between them. CDR1 and CDR2 (germline): SGHDT, YYEEEE. The CDR3 sequence: CASSALVSPLHF. CDR3 nucleotides: TGTGCCAGCAGCGCTCTAGTTTCACCCCTCCACTTT.

This chain uses TRBV18 with TRBJ2-2, with D maybe TRBD2 (5 bases). CDR1 KGHSH and CDR2 LQKENI come from the germline V gene. The CDR3 is 15 amino acids. Trimming shortened V by 2 bases and J by 4 bases, and 11 bases separated the two germline ends. As DNA, the CDR3 is TGTGCCAGCTCACCAGAGGGCTATTCCACCGGGGAGCTGTTTTTT. Translated: CASSPEGYSTGELFF.

The CDR3 DNA reads as TGTGCCAGCAGTTCCACGGGACAGCAAAACTATGGCTACACCTTC. This gives the protein CASSSTGQQNYGYTF. The chain has TRBV6-5 and TRBJ1-2, with 7 positions matching TRBD1. The CDR3 extends over 15 amino acids. J was trimmed by 2 bases and V by 4 bases; bases with no gene match: 7. Germline CDR1 reads MNHEY; CDR2 reads SVGAGI.

The CDR3 is CASSTLGTVGDTQYF. CDR3 coding DNA: TGTGCCAGCAGTACACTGGGGACGGTCGGAGATACGCAGTATTTT. This sequence joins TRBV6-5 and TRBJ2-3; perhaps D is TRBD1 or TRBD2 (5 bases each). The CDR3 loop spans 15 amino acids. In germline, CDR1 is MNHEY, CDR2 SVGAGI. V was shortened by 5 bases and J by 5 bases, with 17 bases between the two germline ends.

The chain is built from TRBV7-2 and TRBJ2-1; no definite D call. The CDR3 is made up of 15 amino acids. Germline values: CDR1 SGHTA, CDR2 FQGNSA. Trimming stripped 2 bases from V and 2 bases from J, with 10 bases between. CDR3 sequence (DNA): TGTGCCAGCAGCTTAAGGGTGGACGCCTACAATGAGCAGTTCTTC. It encodes CASSLRVDAYNEQFF.

This clone was recorded only once. The CDR3 region is CASSQDWGGPPYNEQFF. The CDR3 bases are TGTGCCAGCAGCCAAGATTGGGGGGGGCCCCCCTACAATGAGCAGTTCTTC. This chain joins TRBV4-2 and TRBJ2-1; perhaps TRBD2 as D (7 bases). Trimming took off 0 bases at V and 2 bases at J, with 14 bases between the two ends. The germline V gene encodes CDR1 LGHNA and CDR2 YNFKEQ. CDR3 length: 17 residues.